This TCR beta chain was captured in a study of human T cells and chemical hapten exposure (dated by TCRdb to about 2021). Broadly, across the study: For sensitization, 2% DPC in acetone was applied to a 2 cm by 2 cm area of upper inner arm skin. Throughout the study period of around 24 weeks, patients also received therapeutic DPC doses to the scalp every week. Patch testing on the upper back used Finn chambers containing 0.01% DPC, with scoring done after 6 days according to International Contact Dermatitis Research Group standards. Alopecia areata with under or over 50% scalp involvement, alopecia totalis and alopecia universalis were represented in the patient cohort, which was mostly female. Libraries were combined into a pool for sequencing, and differences in TCR yield between samples came mainly from small differences in library volumes within the pool. The study tracked peripheral blood TCR repertoire changes in vivo during primary and secondary sensitization to the hapten diphenylcyclopropenone (DPC) in alopecia patients. Blood was sampled from patients pre-sensitization (week 0) and at 2, 6 and about 24 weeks after DPC sensitization. For TCR sequencing, blood came from 25 to 30 alopecia patients at anywhere from one to four time points (pre-sensitization, 2, 6 and 24 weeks). What the study reported, not specific to this receptor: After repeated subsampling, the strength of the expansion versus patch-test correlation and the threshold at which it became significant changed. The number of TCRs above 1 in 1000 frequency did not change with DPC sensitization; there was no evidence of global repertoire structure alterations. The number of PT1 expanded TCRs positively correlated with patch test score, significant at thresholds 8, 16 and 32 but not 4. Alopecia, a presumed autoimmune disease, was present in all patients, so the immune response of the patients might differ from that of healthy individuals. Significantly more large CDR3 similarity clusters were formed by expanded TCRs than by pre-sensitization or healthy control sets, consistent with antigen-driven responses.

Reading the label with the study, this specimen's time point is: patch test 3, about 24 weeks after DPC sensitization. This specimen's treatment or condition label, interpreted: therapeutic diphenylcyclopropenone sensitization with weekly scalp DPC. At every patch-test visit, the blood draw took place before the patch test was put on. Patients were considered eligible if aged 18 to 70, diagnosed with alopecia and deemed suitable for DPC therapy, and patients were excluded if pregnant. Unfractionated whole blood was collected in Tempus Blood RNA tubes, and total RNA was extracted from that blood. The library was built by means of RACE. Sequencer: NextSeq 500. Library preparation attached unique molecular identifiers to individual cDNA molecules for quantitative, reproducible TCR counting. Each blood RNA sample was used to sequence both TCR alpha and TCR beta chains. The paper's data handling went like this. A median of about 100,000 TCRs per sample was observed, with a range of roughly 23,224 to 750,000. The Decombinator software suite was used to annotate V, J and CDR3 in the TCR reads. For the PS versus PT1 abundance plots, all samples were subsampled to the same number of TCRs (28,000). TCRs were defined as expanded if absent before sensitization and observed at least eight times at the 2-week time point. TCRdb cleaned the public reads at Q25 with fastp, built clones with MiXCR and kept in-frame beta chains. A single entry per CDR3 protein holds the most common genes and DNA from its merged rows. The V and J calls here are based on TCRdb, not the publication. Here the sample has some 110,000 distinct CDR3 sequences; 11% occur a single time. Of the sample, 2% to 2.5% falls within the top ten clones.

This clonotype was counted ten times or more. It lacks a known antigen. Base quality data are lacking; no much larger clone is found one base away. According to the germline V gene, CDR1 reads SGHDN and CDR2 reads FVKESK. The junction shows trimming of 2 bases on V and 3 bases on J, plus 15 bases between the germline ends. The CDR3 measures 16 amino acids from cysteine to phenylalanine. Of the read, only the CDR3 DNA is kept; its 48 bases are in frame from base 1. This sequence uses TRBV14 and TRBJ2-3, with no confident D gene call. This specimen consisted of whole blood, obtained in connection with sensitization to the hapten diphenylcyclopropenone (DPC). The source is a woman aged 50 to 60 with alopecia areata. Some clones in this sample may be carry-over from other donors' samples. The nucleotides read TGTGCCAGCAGCCAAAATATGGGTTGGCGGACAGATACGCAGTATTTT. This encodes CASSQNMGWRTDTQYF.